This passage covers 18 T cell receptor beta chains from one sample sequenced in a study of regulatory T cells in long-lasting Graves disease. Stated time point: newly diagnosed GD, antithyroid drugs for less than 3 months. Preparation of the TCR library used RNA extracted from PBMCs. HTBI primers from iRepertoire and Arm-PCR of CDR3 regions yielded the TCR beta libraries. Each CDR3 protein gets one entry after TCRdb re-called the multiplex PCR reads with MiXCR. This sample has 300,000 to 400,000 distinct CDR3 sequences, with 16% found just once. A further study also used this sample, focusing on T cells in Graves' hyperthyroidism and ophthalmopathy.

Sequences were derived from peripheral blood mononuclear cells (PBMCs), sampled at new diagnosis, from a patient treated with antithyroid drugs. All receptors come from a man aged 35-49 years with Graves disease.

This clonotype was counted many times. The rearrangement uses TRBV5-1 and TRBJ1-2; the D gene is possibly TRBD1 (5 bases). V dropped 4 bases and J dropped 4 bases, with 14 bases sitting between them. There are 14 residues in the CDR3. Per germline, CDR1 SGHRS and CDR2 YFSETQ. Here the CDR3 reads CASSPGPGGYGYTF. Here the CDR3 DNA reads TGCGCCAGCAGCCCGGGACCGGGGGGCTATGGCTACACCTTC.

This clonotype was found many times. The chain is built from TRBV2 and TRBJ1-1; no firm D call. CDR3 length: 13 residues. V was shortened by 5 bases and J by 1 base, with 8 bases between the two germline ends. Germline CDR1 reads SNHLY; CDR2 reads FYNNEI. CDR3: CASSQDANTEAFF. CDR3 sequence (DNA): TGTGCCAGCAGTCAGGACGCGAACACTGAAGCTTTCTTT.

This clonotype has at least ten counts. The chain has TRBV2 and TRBJ1-6; 7 bases are a match to TRBD1. The CDR3 loop spans 13 amino acids. In germline, CDR1 is SNHLY, CDR2 FYNNEI. The V and J ends lost 6 bases and 7 bases, in that order; junction bases with no gene match: 3. CDR3 in DNA: TGTGCCAGCAGGCGGGACAGCAATTCACCCCTCCACTTT. Amino acids: CASRRDSNSPLHF. Filled out from reference TRBV2 and TRBJ1-6, the complete variable domain reads EPEVTQTPSHQVTQMGQEVILRCVPISNHLYFYWYRQILGQKVEFLVSFYNNEISEKSEIFDDQFSVERPDGSNFTLKIRSTKLEDSAMYFCASRRDSNSPLHFGNGTRLTVT.

This clonotype was counted many times. The chain recombines TRBV28 with TRBJ1-5, with TRBD1 as a possible D gene (5 bases). V was shortened by 3 bases and J by 2 bases, with 17 bases between the two germline ends. CDR3 length equals 17 residues. Germline V gene sequence: CDR1 MDHEN, CDR2 SYDVKM. For the CDR3, the DNA is TGTGCCAGCAGTTTCCACCAGGGATTTTTCGGCAATCAGCCCCAGCATTTT. Amino acid sequence: CASSFHQGFFGNQPQHF.

At least ten counts were recorded for this clonotype. The chain employs TRBV7-2 and TRBJ1-6, with D tentatively TRBD1 (5 bases). V was clipped by 11 bases and J by 0 bases, with 17 bases between them. There are 16 residues in the CDR3. Germline V gives CDR1 SGHTA, CDR2 FQGNSA. The CDR3 DNA reads TGTGCCGGAAGGGGCCAGTCGAGCTCCTATAATTCACCCCTCCACTTT. This sequence encodes CAGRGQSSSYNSPLHF.

This clonotype came up many times. The chain carries TRBV5-1 and TRBJ2-3, with 7 nucleotides matching TRBD2. Losses at the gene ends were 0 bases for V and 4 bases for J; bases not matched to a gene: 5. This CDR3 comprises 15 residues. CDR1 is SGHRS and CDR2 is YFSETQ in the germline V gene. CDR3 in DNA: TGCGCCAGCAGCTTGGGGGCTAGCGGATCAGATACGCAGTATTTT. It translates to CASSLGASGSDTQYF.

The chain uses TRBV7-2 and TRBJ2-3; possibly TRBD1 for D (6 bases). The CDR3 loop spans 15 amino acids. Trimming removed 5 bases from V and 1 base from J, with 13 bases in between. Germline loops: CDR1 SGHTA, CDR2 FQGNSA. Here the CDR3 DNA reads TGTGCCAGCAGCGACAGGCCACCCCGCACAGATACGCAGTATTTT. Protein: CASSDRPPRTDTQYF. Combining the CDR3 with reference TRBV7-2 and TRBJ2-3 gives the whole variable domain GAGVSQSPSNKVTEKGKDVELRCDPISGHTALYWYRQSLGQGLEFLIYFQGNSAPDKSGLPSDRFSAERTGGSVSTLTIQRTQQEDSAVYLCASSDRPPRTDTQYFGPGTRLTVL.

This clonotype has at least ten counts. The chain has TRBV5-1 and TRBJ2-3, with 9 bases lining up with TRBD1. Germline V gene lookup returns CDR1 SGHRS and CDR2 YFSETQ. Trimming removed 4 bases from V and 3 bases from J; junction bases left unmatched: 6. The CDR3 runs to 15 residues. CDR3 residues: CASSRRDRATDTQYF. The CDR3 region has the DNA TGCGCCAGCAGCCGCCGGGACAGGGCGACAGATACGCAGTATTTT.

This clonotype was recorded a few times. This chain links TRBV19 with TRBJ2-2; a weak D match, TRBD1 (5 bases). Trimming removed 0 bases from V and 4 bases from J, with 9 bases in between. CDR3 length: 15 residues. CDR1 and CDR2 from the germline V gene are LNHDA and SQIVND (reference sequence). Here the CDR3 reads CASSIDRVGTGELFF. The CDR3 DNA is TGTGCCAGTAGTATAGACAGGGTTGGCACCGGGGAGCTGTTTTTT.

This clonotype was seen repeatedly, ten times or more. This rearrangement joins TRBV15 to TRBJ1-3; TRBD1 aligns across 7 bases. The V and J ends lost 4 bases and 2 bases, in that order; junction bases with no gene match: 8. Per the germline V gene, CDR1 is LNHNV and CDR2 is YYDKDF (reference sequence). The CDR3 loop spans 16 amino acids. The CDR3 is CATSTGGQLAGNTIYF. The CDR3 nucleotides read TGTGCCACCAGCACGGGGGGACAGCTCGCTGGAAACACCATATATTTT.

This clonotype appeared a few times. Here the CDR3 DNA reads TGTGCCTGGATCGGCAGAGGGGCCGAGACCCAGTACTTC. This translates into CAWIGRGAETQYF. This chain connects TRBV30 to TRBJ2-5; tentatively, D is TRBD1 or TRBD2 (5 bases each). Trimming stripped 4 bases from V and 5 bases from J, with 14 bases between. Germline CDR1 and CDR2: GTSNPN and SVGIG (reference sequence). The CDR3 length is 13 residues.

This clonotype has just a few counts. The rearrangement uses TRBV7-2 and TRBJ2-7, with 8 bases that match TRBD1. The CDR3 totals 15 residues. CDR1 and CDR2 from the germline V gene are SGHTA and FQGNSA. V shed 6 bases, J shed 3 bases, and the junction held 10 bases outside the gene matches. The CDR3 is CASRYSGTGYYEQYF. In DNA form, the CDR3 reads TGTGCCAGCAGGTACTCGGGGACAGGTTACTACGAGCAGTACTTC.

This clonotype showed up many times. This chain uses TRBV20-1 with TRBJ1-6; D unresolved. The CDR3 is 17 amino acids. Trimming took off 0 bases at V and 7 bases at J, with 19 bases between the two ends. Germline CDR1 is DFQATT and CDR2 is SNEGSKA (reference sequence). The CDR3 DNA follows: TGCAGTGCTAGAGATTTCGACGGGTTCATGGGAAATTCACCCCTCCACTTT. Translating gives CSARDFDGFMGNSPLHF.

The V and J genes are TRBV28 and TRBJ2-3; 9 bases align to TRBD1. V lost 4 bases and J lost 5; bases outside the gene matches: 7. The CDR3 has 15 amino acids. Germline V CDR1 and CDR2: MDHEN, SYDVKM. CDR3 loop: CASSWSGTGLDTQYF. The CDR3 DNA reads as TGTGCCAGCAGTTGGTCCGGGACAGGGCTAGATACGCAGTATTTT.

This clonotype was counted a few times. The rearrangement uses TRBV9 and TRBJ2-3; D remains unclear. The V end lost 3 bases, the J end lost 1 base, and 15 bases lay between the germline ends. Germline V CDR1 and CDR2: SGDLS, YYNGEE. The CDR3 runs to 16 residues. DNA for the CDR3: TGTGCCAGCAGCGCCCTGAGTGGGGTTGGCACAGATACGCAGTATTTT. This translates into CASSALSGVGTDTQYF.

This clonotype was seen ten or more times. The chain is built from TRBV2 and TRBJ1-2; 7 positions match TRBD1. The CDR3 has 14 amino acids. Germline V gene sequence: CDR1 SNHLY, CDR2 FYNNEI. V was pared by 10 bases and J by 1 base, with 9 bases of the junction left unmatched. The CDR3 DNA sequence: TGTGCCATTCGCCGGGACAGAGATAACTATGGCTACACCTTC. It codes for CAIRRDRDNYGYTF.

This clonotype was seen repeatedly, ten times or more. This rearrangement joins TRBV7-9 to TRBJ1-1; D uncertain. V shed 0 bases and J shed 11 bases, with 10 bases lying between them. There are 12 residues in the CDR3. Germline CDR1 and CDR2: SEHNR and FQNEAQ (reference sequence). As DNA, the CDR3 is TGTGCCAGCAGCTTAGCCGGCCTGTCGGCTTTCTTT. It is translated as CASSLAGLSAFF.

The CDR3 protein is CAISVGRPSTDTQYF. CDR3 in DNA: TGTGCCATCAGTGTGGGTCGCCCTAGCACAGATACGCAGTATTTT. The chain uses TRBV10-3 and TRBJ2-3; no clear D gene. The length of the CDR3 is 15 residues. Germline CDR1 and CDR2: ENHRY and SYGVKD. Between the trimmed V and J ends, which lost 4 bases and 0 bases, there was a span of 11 bases.